This T cell receptor beta chain was identified in a study of blood T cell repertoires in COVID-19. Study-wide background: Acute and convalescent COVID-19 samples came from the United States, Italy and Spain.

This CDR3 has 17 amino acids. V gave up 0 bases and J gave up 5 bases, with 19 bases separating them. Germline values: CDR1 ENHRY, CDR2 SYGVKD. Assay: immunoSEQ multiplex PCR; the TCRdb copy retains only in-frame clones and omits some. The top ten hold just under 7.5% of the sample, which has some 120,000 clones, about 80% seen once. The TCR was taken from a man between 65 and 85 years old with active or convalescent COVID-19. The source material was peripheral blood. The chain links TRBV10-3 to TRBJ1-2; the D gene is possibly TRBD1 (5 bases). The CDR3 region has the DNA TGTGCCATCAGTGAGTCGAATCGTGGGCGTCAGGGTTATGGCTACACCTTC. It translates to CAISESNRGRQGYGYTF.